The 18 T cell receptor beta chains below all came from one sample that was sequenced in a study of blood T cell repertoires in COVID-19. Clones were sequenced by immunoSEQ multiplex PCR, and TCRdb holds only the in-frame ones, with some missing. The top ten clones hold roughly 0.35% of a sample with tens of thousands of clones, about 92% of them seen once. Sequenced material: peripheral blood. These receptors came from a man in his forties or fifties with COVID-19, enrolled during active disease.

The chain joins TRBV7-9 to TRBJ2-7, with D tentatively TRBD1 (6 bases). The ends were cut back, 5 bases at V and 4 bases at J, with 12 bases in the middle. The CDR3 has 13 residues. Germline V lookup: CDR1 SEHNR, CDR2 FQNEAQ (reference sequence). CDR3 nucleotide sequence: TGTGCCAGCAGCCAAGGACAGTTTTACGAGCAGTACTTC. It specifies CASSQGQFYEQYF.

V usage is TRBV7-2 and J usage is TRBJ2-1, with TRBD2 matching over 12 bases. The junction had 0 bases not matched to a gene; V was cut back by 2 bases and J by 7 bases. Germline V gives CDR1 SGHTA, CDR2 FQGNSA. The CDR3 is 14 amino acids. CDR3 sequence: CASSLLAGGNEQFF. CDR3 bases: TGTGCCAGCAGCTTACTAGCGGGAGGGAATGAGCAGTTCTTC.

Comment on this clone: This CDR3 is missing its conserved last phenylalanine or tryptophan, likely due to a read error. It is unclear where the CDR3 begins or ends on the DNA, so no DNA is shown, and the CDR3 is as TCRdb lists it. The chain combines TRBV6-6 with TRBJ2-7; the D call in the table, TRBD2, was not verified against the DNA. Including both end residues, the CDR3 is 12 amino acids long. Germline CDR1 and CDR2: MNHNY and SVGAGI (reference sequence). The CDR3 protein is CASRSGLAGVAL.

The CDR3 DNA reads TGTGCCAGCAGCGGAATTAGCGGGAGGGCCCTCTACAATGAGCAGTTCTTC. Protein product: CASSGISGRALYNEQFF. This chain connects TRBV9 to TRBJ2-1, with TRBD2 matching over 11 bases. Per germline, CDR1 SGDLS and CDR2 YYNGEE. The CDR3 runs to 17 residues. Trimming cost V 3 bases and J 3 bases; bases outside gene matches: 8.

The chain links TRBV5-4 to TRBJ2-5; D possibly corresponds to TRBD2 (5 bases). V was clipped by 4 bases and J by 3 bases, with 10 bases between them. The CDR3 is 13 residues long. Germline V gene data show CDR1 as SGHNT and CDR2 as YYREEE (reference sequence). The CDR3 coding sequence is TGTGCCAGCAGCGGCCGGGAAAAAGAGACCCAGTACTTC. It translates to CASSGREKETQYF.

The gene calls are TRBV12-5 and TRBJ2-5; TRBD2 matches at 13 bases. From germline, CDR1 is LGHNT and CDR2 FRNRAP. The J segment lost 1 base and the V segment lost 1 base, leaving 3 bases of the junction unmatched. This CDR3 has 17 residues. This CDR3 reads CASGLGLAGGSQETQYF. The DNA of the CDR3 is TGTGCTAGTGGTTTGGGACTAGCGGGAGGAAGCCAAGAGACCCAGTACTTC.

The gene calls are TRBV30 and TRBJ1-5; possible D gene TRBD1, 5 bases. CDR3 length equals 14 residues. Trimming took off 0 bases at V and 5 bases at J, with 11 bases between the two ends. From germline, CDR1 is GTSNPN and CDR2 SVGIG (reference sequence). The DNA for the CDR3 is TGTGCCTGGAGTGTGGGGGGAAACGATCAGCCCCAGCATTTT. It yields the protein CAWSVGGNDQPQHF.

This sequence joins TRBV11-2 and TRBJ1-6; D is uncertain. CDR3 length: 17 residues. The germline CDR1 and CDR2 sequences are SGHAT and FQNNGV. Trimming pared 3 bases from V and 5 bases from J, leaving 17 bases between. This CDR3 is CASSLELHNEDNSPLHF. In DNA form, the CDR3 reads TGTGCCAGCAGCTTGGAACTCCATAACGAGGATAATTCACCCCTCCACTTT.

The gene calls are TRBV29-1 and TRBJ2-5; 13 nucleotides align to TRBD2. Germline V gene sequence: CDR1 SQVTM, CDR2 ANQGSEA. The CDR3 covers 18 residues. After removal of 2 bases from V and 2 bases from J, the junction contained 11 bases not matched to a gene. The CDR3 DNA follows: TGCAGCGTTGAACATGGAGTGACTAGCGGGAGGCTACAAGAGACCCAGTACTTC. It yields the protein CSVEHGVTSGRLQETQYF.

The chain's CDR3 is CASSSWEVAYNEQFF. CDR3 DNA sequence: TGTGCCAGCAGTAGTTGGGAGGTGGCCTACAATGAGCAGTTCTTC. V and J are TRBV14 and TRBJ2-1, with a tentative D call TRBD2 (6 bases). The CDR3 covers 15 residues. The germline V gene encodes CDR1 SGHDN and CDR2 FVKESK. V shed 6 bases and J shed 2 bases, with 14 bases lying between them.

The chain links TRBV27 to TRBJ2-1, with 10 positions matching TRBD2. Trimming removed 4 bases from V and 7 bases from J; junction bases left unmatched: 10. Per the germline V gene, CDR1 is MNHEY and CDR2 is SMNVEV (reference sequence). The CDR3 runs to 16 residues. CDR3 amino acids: CASSYFSGRARNEQFF. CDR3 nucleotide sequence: TGTGCCAGCAGTTATTTCAGCGGGAGGGCCCGTAATGAGCAGTTCTTC.

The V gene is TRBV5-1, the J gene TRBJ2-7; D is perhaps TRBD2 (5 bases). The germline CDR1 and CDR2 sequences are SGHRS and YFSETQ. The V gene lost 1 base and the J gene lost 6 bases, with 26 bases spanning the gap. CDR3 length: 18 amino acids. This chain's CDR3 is CASSLNVLGPAMVSEQYF. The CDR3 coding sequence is TGCGCCAGCAGCTTGAACGTACTAGGGCCAGCAATGGTCTCCGAGCAGTACTTC. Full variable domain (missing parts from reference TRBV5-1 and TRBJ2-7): KAGVTQTPRYLIKTRGQQVTLSCSPISGHRSVSWYQQTPGQGLQFLFEYFSETQRNKGNFPGRFSGRQFSNSRSEMNVSTLELGDSALYLCASSLNVLGPAMVSEQYFGPGTRLTVT.

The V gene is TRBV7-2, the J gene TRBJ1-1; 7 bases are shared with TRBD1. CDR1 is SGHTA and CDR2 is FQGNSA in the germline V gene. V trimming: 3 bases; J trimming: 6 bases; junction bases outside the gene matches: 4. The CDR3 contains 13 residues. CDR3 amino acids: CASSFTGVAEAFF. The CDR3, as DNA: TGTGCCAGCAGCTTCACAGGGGTAGCTGAAGCTTTCTTT.

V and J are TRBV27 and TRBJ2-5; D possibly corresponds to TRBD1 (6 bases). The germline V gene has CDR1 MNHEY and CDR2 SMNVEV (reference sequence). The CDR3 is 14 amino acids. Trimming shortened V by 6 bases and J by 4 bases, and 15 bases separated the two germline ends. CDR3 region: CASRGALNRETQYF. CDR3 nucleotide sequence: TGTGCCAGCAGGGGGGCGCTCAATAGAGAGACCCAGTACTTC.

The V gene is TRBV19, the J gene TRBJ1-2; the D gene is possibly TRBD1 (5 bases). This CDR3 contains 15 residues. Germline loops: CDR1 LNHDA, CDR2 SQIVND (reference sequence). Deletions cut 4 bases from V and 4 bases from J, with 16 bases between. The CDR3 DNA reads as TGTGCCAGTAGTACCCAATTCAGGGATATCTATGGCTACACCTTC. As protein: CASSTQFRDIYGYTF. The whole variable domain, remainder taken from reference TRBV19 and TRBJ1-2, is DGGITQSPKYLFRKEGQNVTLSCEQNLNHDAMYWYRQDPGQGLRLIYYSQIVNDFQKGDIAEGYSVSREKKESFPLTVTSAQKNPTAFYLCASSTQFRDIYGYTFGSGTRLTVV.

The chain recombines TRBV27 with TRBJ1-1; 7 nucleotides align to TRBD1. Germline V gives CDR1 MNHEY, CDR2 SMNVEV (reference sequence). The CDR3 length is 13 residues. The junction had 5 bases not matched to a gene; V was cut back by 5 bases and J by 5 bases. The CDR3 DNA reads TGTGCCAGCAGTAGATTCAGGGGGACTGAAGCTTTCTTT. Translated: CASSRFRGTEAFF.

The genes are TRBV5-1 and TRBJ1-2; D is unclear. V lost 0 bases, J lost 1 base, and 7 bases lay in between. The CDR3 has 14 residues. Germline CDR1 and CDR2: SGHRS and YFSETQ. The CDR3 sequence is CASSLGLNNYGYTF. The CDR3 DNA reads TGCGCCAGCAGCTTGGGACTGAATAACTATGGCTACACCTTC.

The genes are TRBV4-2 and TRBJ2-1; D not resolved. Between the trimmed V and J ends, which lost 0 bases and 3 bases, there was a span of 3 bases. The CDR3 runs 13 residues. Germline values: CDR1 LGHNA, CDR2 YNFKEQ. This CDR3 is CASSQESYNEQFF. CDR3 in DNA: TGTGCCAGCAGCCAAGAGAGCTACAATGAGCAGTTCTTC.